Below, one T cell receptor beta chain is given with its context. The sample belongs to a study of blood T cell repertoires in COVID-19. The overall study: Acute and convalescent COVID-19 specimens originated in the United States, Italy and Spain.

The authors' processing: Amplification from reference gene primers served as the basis for estimated nucleated cell counts. This table comes from immunoSEQ multiplex PCR, and its TCRdb copy is limited to in-frame clones, with some not included. That table gives V, J and clone size, and the DNA gave D and trimming. The sample carries about 370,000 clones, about nine tenths recorded once. Across about 22 US areas, participants ranged in age from about 18 to 100 years. This receptor was obtained from a woman in her twenties or thirties who had recovered from COVID-19. Specimen: PBMCs or T cells enriched from blood (not recorded which).

The CDR3 sequence is CASSPAQSLRAIYF. CDR3 DNA: TGTGCCAGCTCACCAGCTCAGTCCTTGAGGGCCATATATTTT. This chain connects TRBV18 to TRBJ1-3; the D is unclear. The CDR3 extends over 14 amino acids. Germline lookup yields CDR1 KGHSH and CDR2 LQKENI. With 2 bases removed from V and 11 bases from J, the gap between germline ends came to 16 bases.